This T cell receptor (beta chain) was obtained from a study of blood T cell repertoires in COVID-19. Study as a whole: The United States, Italy and Spain were the sources of the acute and convalescent COVID-19 samples. The analysed material was cDNA or gDNA that came from T cells, B-cell-depleted T cells, or PBMCs.

The CDR3 has 16 amino acids. With 4 bases clipped from V and 1 base from J, the junction kept 6 bases outside the gene matches. The germline V gene has CDR1 SEHNR and CDR2 FQNEAQ (reference sequence). Per the original methods: Nucleated cell counts were estimated from reference gene primer amplification. The repertoire was sequenced with immunoSEQ multiplex PCR; TCRdb's copy has only in-frame clones and lacks some. V and J calls and clone size are as listed in that table; D and trimming were resolved from the DNA. Of hundreds of thousands of clones listed, nearly 90% are singletons. V gene TRBV7-9 combines with J gene TRBJ1-2; 10 positions match TRBD1. Sequencing used peripheral blood. The clonotype originates from a woman aged 18-30 years who had recovered from COVID-19. CDR3 in amino acids: CASSWGQGFINYGYTF. CDR3 in DNA: TGTGCCAGCAGCTGGGGACAGGGGTTTATTAACTATGGCTACACCTTC.